This passage covers 26 T cell receptor beta chains from one sample sequenced in a study of breast tumors, draining lymph nodes, adjacent tissues. MiXCR, applied by TCRdb to the multiplex PCR reads, yields one record per CDR3 protein. The table shows about 230,000 distinct CDR3 sequences, with about a third occurring only once. Breast cancer patients provided tissue from their axillary draining lymph nodes. The specimen was axillary lymph node tissue. These receptors came from a female donor with breast cancer. Some clones in this sample may be carry-over from other donors' samples.

This clonotype was observed many times. V is TRBV11-2 and J is TRBJ2-1; 7 bases match TRBD1. The CDR3 contains 15 residues. The germline gives CDR1 SGHAT, CDR2 FQNNGV. Trimming cost V 2 bases and J 9 bases; bases outside gene matches: 10. Here the CDR3 reads CASSLSVDRDVEQFF. In DNA, the CDR3 is TGTGCCAGCAGCTTATCCGTCGACAGGGACGTTGAGCAGTTCTTC.

This clonotype was recorded many times. V usage is TRBV15 and J usage is TRBJ2-1; D is unclear. V was shortened by 1 base and J by 4 bases, with 8 bases between the two germline ends. Germline V gene data show CDR1 as LNHNV and CDR2 as YYDKDF (reference sequence). The CDR3 contains 14 residues. CDR3 DNA sequence: TGTGCCACCAGCAGAGCACTACCTTACAATGAGCAGTTCTTC. Translated, it gives CATSRALPYNEQFF.

This clonotype was counted ten times or more. The chain recombines TRBV11-2 with TRBJ2-3; D unclear. CDR1 and CDR2 (germline): SGHAT, FQNNGV. CDR3 length: 11 residues. Trimming left V 1 base short and J 10 bases short, with 6 bases between. Here the CDR3 DNA reads TGTGCCAGCAGCTTAGGAGGAGCGCAGTATTTT. This encodes CASSLGGAQYF.

This clonotype appeared many times. This rearrangement joins TRBV20-1 to TRBJ1-6; possible D gene TRBD1, 5 bases. The CDR3 spans 15 residues. Germline V CDR1 and CDR2: DFQATT, SNEGSKA (reference sequence). With 1 base removed from V and 7 bases from J, the gap between germline ends came to 14 bases. The DNA for the CDR3 is TGCAGTGCTAGAGTCGGAGGCAGGGCAAATTCACCCCTCCACTTT. Amino acids: CSARVGGRANSPLHF.

On this clonotype: A clone one base away is much larger, so this may be a read error. This chain connects TRBV6-6 to TRBJ1-5; 9 bases fit TRBD1. CDR3 size: 18 residues. The J segment lost 2 bases and the V segment lost 5 bases, leaving 13 bases of the junction unmatched. Germline CDR1 reads MNHNY; CDR2 reads SVGAGI (reference sequence). The CDR3: CASSPTPGQGRGNQPQHF. CDR3 sequence (DNA): TGTGCCAGCAGTCCCACTCCGGGACAGGGTCGCGGCAATCAGCCCCAGCATTTT.

This clonotype was seen a few times. The V gene is TRBV19, the J gene TRBJ1-1, with D possibly being TRBD1 (6 bases). Deletions cut 3 bases from V and 5 bases from J, with 19 bases between. Germline V gives CDR1 LNHDA, CDR2 SQIVND (reference sequence). CDR3 length: 16 amino acids. The CDR3 sequence is CASSILGTGTGTEAFF. The CDR3 nucleotides are TGTGCCAGTAGTATCCTCGGAACAGGGACGGGGACTGAAGCTTTCTTT.

The chain employs TRBV28 and TRBJ2-2; 10 bases line up with TRBD2. The CDR3 is made up of 15 amino acids. The germline V gene has CDR1 MDHEN and CDR2 SYDVKM. The V gene end was trimmed by 6 bases and the J gene end by 4 bases; junction bases not matched to a gene: 5. The CDR3 DNA sequence: TGTGCCAGCAGGACAGCGGGAGGGGGCACCGGGGAGCTGTTTTTT. Protein sequence: CASRTAGGGTGELFF.

The rearrangement links TRBV4-3 to TRBJ2-2; D possibly uses TRBD1 or TRBD2 (5 bases each). The CDR3 totals 15 residues. V lost 1 base and J lost 4, with 10 bases in between. CDR1 LGHNA and CDR2 YSLEER come from the germline V gene. CDR3 nucleotide sequence: TGCGCCAGCAGCCAAGGAGGGGCGTCCACCGGGGAGCTGTTTTTT. This translates into CASSQGGASTGELFF.

V is TRBV18 and J is TRBJ2-1; perhaps D is TRBD1 or TRBD2 (6 bases each). The V end was cut by 3 bases, the J end by 9 bases, with 21 bases between. This CDR3 has 16 amino acids. CDR1 and CDR2 from the germline V gene are KGHSH and LQKENI. Here the CDR3 reads CASSPQGAGKGGEQFF. In DNA form, the CDR3 reads TGTGCCAGCTCACCTCAGGGAGCCGGGAAGGGGGGTGAGCAGTTCTTC.

As to this clonotype: At one end the junction does not follow the germline gene, possibly because of a read error. The chain has TRBV6-2 or TRBV6-3 and TRBJ1-2; TRBD1 matches 12 bases. Germline V CDR1 and CDR2: MNHEY, SVGEGT. The CDR3 totals 18 residues. The CDR3 sequence: CASSHSTGQGASNYGYTF. CDR3 nucleotide sequence: TGTGCCAGCAGTCACTCGACGGGACAGGGGGCTTCGAACTATGGCTACACCTTC.

As regards this clonotype: This may arise from a read error, as a much more abundant clone is one base away. This rearrangement joins TRBV5-1 to TRBJ2-2; 14 bases map to TRBD2. V shed 6 bases and J 4 bases; nucleotides not matched to a gene: 8. Germline CDR1 and CDR2: SGHRS and YFSETQ. The CDR3 totals 17 residues. The CDR3 DNA reads as TGCGCCAGCAACGGTGGACTAGCGGGAGGTCTCACCGGGGAGCTGTTTTTT. It codes for CASNGGLAGGLTGELFF.

This clonotype was counted many times. The rearrangement links TRBV5-8 to TRBJ1-2; D might be TRBD1 (6 bases). Germline assignment: CDR1 SGHTS and CDR2 YDEGEE. This CDR3 is built from 15 residues. V was shortened by 2 bases and J by 0 bases, with 11 bases between the two germline ends. CDR3: CASSLQGPTNYGYTF. The CDR3 nucleotides are TGTGCCAGCAGCTTACAGGGCCCTACTAACTATGGCTACACCTTC.

The chain is built from TRBV12-3 or TRBV12-4 and TRBJ2-3; no clear D gene. This CDR3 has 12 residues. V lost 10 bases, J lost 7 bases, and 15 bases lay in between. Here the CDR3 reads CATSDPRNTQYF. The CDR3, as DNA: TGTGCCACCTCCGACCCACGCAATACGCAGTATTTT.

Ten or more counts support this clonotype. The gene calls are TRBV4-1 and TRBJ1-5; TRBD1 matches at 7 bases. V trimming: 2 bases; J trimming: 3 bases; junction bases outside the gene matches: 7. Per germline, CDR1 MGHRA and CDR2 YSYEKL. There are 16 residues in the CDR3. As DNA, the CDR3 is TGCGCCAGCAGCCAACCCGGACAGGCTTTCAATCAGCCCCAGCATTTT. Translation gives CASSQPGQAFNQPQHF.

This clonotype was counted at least ten times. The chain recombines TRBV7-9 with TRBJ2-3; the D is unclear. CDR1 is SEHNR and CDR2 is FQNEAQ in the germline V gene (reference sequence). The CDR3 is made up of 13 amino acids. Trimming shortened V by 1 base and J by 5 bases, and 7 bases separated the two germline ends. The CDR3 DNA is TGTGCCAGCAGCTTAGGGTTGGTAGATACGCAGTATTTT. It encodes CASSLGLVDTQYF. The variable domain in full, completed from reference TRBV7-9 and TRBJ2-3, reads DTGVSQNPRHKITKRGQNVTFRCDPISEHNRLYWYRQTLGQGPEFLTYFQNEAQLEKSRLLSDRFSAERPKGSFSTLEIQRTEQGDSAMYLCASSLGLVDTQYFGPGTRLTVL.

This clonotype occurred many times. The rearrangement joins TRBV3-1 to TRBJ2-3; D is unresolved. Germline CDR1 and CDR2: LGHDT and YNNKEL (reference sequence). V was cut by 0 bases and J by 3 bases, with 4 bases left in between. The CDR3 is made up of 13 amino acids. The CDR3 sequence: CASSQEGTDTQYF. As DNA, the CDR3 is TGTGCCAGCAGCCAAGAGGGAACAGATACGCAGTATTTT.

This clonotype occurred many times. The chain combines TRBV4-2 with TRBJ1-4, with D perhaps matching TRBD1 (5 bases). The CDR3 totals 18 residues. Germline V gene data show CDR1 as LGHNA and CDR2 as YNFKEQ. The V gene lost 0 bases and the J gene lost 8 bases, with 22 bases spanning the gap. CDR3 DNA: TGTGCCAGCAGCCAAGATCAGAGGGGAAGGATAGGGCGCGAAAAACTGTTTTTT. Amino acid sequence: CASSQDQRGRIGREKLFF.

This clonotype was seen many times. The gene calls are TRBV5-6 and TRBJ1-3; D is possibly TRBD1 (6 bases). The V and J ends lost 2 bases and 4 bases respectively, with 22 bases between them. Per the germline V gene, CDR1 is SGHDT and CDR2 is YYEEEE. CDR3 size: 18 residues. This CDR3 is CASSFRVRGILFGNTIYF. The CDR3 DNA reads TGTGCCAGCAGCTTTCGGGTCAGGGGCATTTTATTCGGAAACACCATATATTTT.

This clonotype occurred many times. The chain recombines TRBV18 with TRBJ2-3, with D maybe TRBD2 (6 bases). Germline V gene data show CDR1 as KGHSH and CDR2 as LQKENI. CDR3 length: 14 residues. V was trimmed by 3 bases and J by 9 bases, leaving 16 bases between them. CDR3 protein: CASSPTAEGRTQYF. The CDR3 DNA reads as TGTGCCAGCTCACCTACAGCGGAGGGGCGCACGCAGTATTTT.

The sample holds a few counts of this clonotype. V is TRBV30 and J is TRBJ1-1, with 7 bases lining up with TRBD1. The CDR3 is 14 residues long. Trimming took 5 bases from V and 4 from J; bases not matched to a gene: 10. CDR1 and CDR2 (germline): GTSNPN, SVGIG (reference sequence). This CDR3 reads CAWDRGPWGTEAFF. CDR3 sequence (DNA): TGTGCCTGGGATAGGGGGCCATGGGGCACTGAAGCTTTCTTT.

V usage is TRBV20-1 and J usage is TRBJ2-3; D is unresolved. V lost 6 bases and J 2 bases, leaving 18 bases between the germline ends. CDR3 length: 15 residues. Germline values: CDR1 DFQATT, CDR2 SNEGSKA (reference sequence). The CDR3 nucleotides read TGCAGTGCCACTGAACCGGGTCCCTACACAGATACGCAGTATTTT. Protein product: CSATEPGPYTDTQYF.

Ten or more counts support this clonotype. The chain uses TRBV5-1 and TRBJ2-3; 7 nucleotides agree with TRBD1. Germline CDR1 is SGHRS and CDR2 is YFSETQ. This CDR3 is built from 15 residues. Germline trimming cut 2 bases from V and 1 base from J; bases unmatched to any gene: 4. The CDR3 coding sequence is TGCGCCAGCAGCTTCCGGGACAGCCGCACAGATACGCAGTATTTT. Its translation: CASSFRDSRTDTQYF.

The rearrangement joins TRBV19 to TRBJ1-1, with D possibly TRBD1 on 5 matching bases. Germline V CDR1 and CDR2: LNHDA, SQIVND (reference sequence). With 1 base removed from V and 1 base from J, the gap between germline ends came to 7 bases. The CDR3 covers 14 residues. The CDR3 sequence: CASSIGQGNTEAFF. The DNA for the CDR3 is TGTGCCAGTAGTATAGGCCAGGGGAACACTGAAGCTTTCTTT.

This clonotype was recorded many times. The rearrangement uses TRBV27 and TRBJ1-6; D is unresolved. The length of the CDR3 is 15 residues. The V end was cut by 2 bases, the J end by 6 bases, with 11 bases between. CDR1 and CDR2 from the germline V gene are MNHEY and SMNVEV (reference sequence). CDR3 protein: CASSLKFWVNSPLHF. CDR3 nucleotide sequence: TGTGCCAGCAGTTTAAAGTTTTGGGTTAATTCACCCCTCCACTTT.

This clonotype was observed many times. The rearrangement links TRBV6-1 to TRBJ2-3, with D maybe TRBD1 (5 bases). The CDR3 runs to 15 residues. Germline lookup yields CDR1 MNHNS and CDR2 SASEGT. Trimming removed 4 bases at V and 0 bases at J, with 11 bases between. Here the CDR3 reads CASSAQGWSTDTQYF. CDR3 in DNA: TGTGCCAGCAGTGCTCAGGGTTGGAGCACAGATACGCAGTATTTT.

Note on this clonotype: A much larger clone is a single base away; this may be a read error. The V and J genes are TRBV4-1 and TRBJ2-4; D gene uncertain. Germline V CDR1 and CDR2: MGHRA, YSYEKL. The CDR3 has 13 residues. In nucleotides, the CDR3 is TGCGCCAGCGGCCAAGATCCCCGAAACATTCAGTACTTC. Amino acids: CASGQDPRNIQYF.